This TCR beta chain is drawn from a study of blood T cell repertoires in COVID-19. Overall study context: T cells, B-cell-depleted T cells, or PBMCs provided the cDNA or gDNA that served as material.

Germline lookup yields CDR1 LGHNA and CDR2 YNFKEQ. This CDR3 comprises 16 residues. V dropped 1 base and J dropped 0 bases, with 10 bases sitting between them. Authors' methods: Scientists estimated how many nucleated cells there were by amplifying reference gene primers. Sequencing was performed with immunoSEQ multiplex PCR; in TCRdb, only in-frame clones are kept and a portion is missing. Clone size and the V and J calls come from that table; the DNA yielded D and trimming. Altogether about 260,000 clones are present, 84% being singletons, with the ten largest covering roughly 1.4%. This clonotype was sampled from a woman between 40 and 55 years old who had recovered from COVID-19. Sequenced input: peripheral blood. The gene calls are TRBV4-2 and TRBJ1-3; possible D gene TRBD1, 6 bases. The CDR3 here is CASSQGTALSGNTIYF. In nucleotides, the CDR3 is TGTGCCAGCAGCCAAGGGACAGCTCTCTCTGGAAACACCATATATTTT.